The 5 T cell receptor beta chains reported below all come from one sample, sequenced in a study of PD-L1 blockade in urothelial cancer. Sequencing was performed with immunoSEQ multiplex PCR; in TCRdb, only in-frame clones are kept and a portion is missing. Among tens of thousands of clones listed, roughly 87% were seen once. The sample's time point: pretreatment peripheral blood. Sequencing used PBMCs, obtained around atezolizumab (anti-PD-L1) treatment. The receptor set was obtained from a woman aged 55-70 years with urothelial cancer.

This chain uses TRBV7-3 with TRBJ2-1; 11 bases agree with TRBD2. CDR3 length equals 16 residues. The V segment lost 5 bases and the J segment 4 bases; nucleotides outside the gene matches: 7. Germline assignment: CDR1 SGHTA and CDR2 FQGTGA. In DNA, the CDR3 is TGTGCCAGCAGCCCTTTAGCGGGGGGGCCTTACAATGAGCAGTTCTTC. Protein: CASSPLAGGPYNEQFF.

This sequence joins TRBV5-1 and TRBJ2-3; TRBD2 aligns across 11 bases. The V gene's germline CDR1 is SGHRS and CDR2 YFSETQ. There are 17 residues in the CDR3. V was clipped by 4 bases and J by 0 bases; unmatched bases: 7. CDR3 DNA: TGCGCCAGCAGCCTGGGGACTAGCGGACTAAGCACAGATACGCAGTATTTT. This codes for CASSLGTSGLSTDTQYF.

V gene TRBV4-3 combines with J gene TRBJ2-7; tentative D call: TRBD2 (6 bases). Germline assignment: CDR1 LGHNA and CDR2 YSLEER. V was shortened by 0 bases and J by 3 bases, with 9 bases between the two germline ends. The CDR3 length is 14 residues. The CDR3 DNA reads as TGCGCCAGCAGCCAAGAAACTAGCTTCTACGAGCAGTACTTC. Protein: CASSQETSFYEQYF.

This chain joins TRBV5-1 and TRBJ2-6; 8 nucleotides align to TRBD1. The CDR3 loop spans 18 amino acids. V lost 3 bases, J lost 3 bases, and 11 bases stayed unmatched. Germline V CDR1 and CDR2: SGHRS, YFSETQ. The CDR3 coding sequence is TGCGCCAGCAGCTCTTGGACAGGGAGCTTAGTTGGGGCCAACGTCCTGACTTTC. This codes for CASSSWTGSLVGANVLTF. The full variable domain, with the rest looked up from reference TRBV5-1 and TRBJ2-6, is KAGVTQTPRYLIKTRGQQVTLSCSPISGHRSVSWYQQTPGQGLQFLFEYFSETQRNKGNFPGRFSGRQFSNSRSEMNVSTLELGDSALYLCASSSWTGSLVGANVLTFGAGSRLTVL.

The chain recombines TRBV6-1 with TRBJ2-1; D is uncertain. Germline CDR1 reads MNHNS; CDR2 reads SASEGT. CDR3 length equals 13 residues. Trimming removed 2 bases at V and 10 bases at J, with 12 bases between. CDR3 in DNA: TGTGCCAGCAGTGAAACGGGTAGATCCGAGCAGTTCTTC. It is translated as CASSETGRSEQFF.